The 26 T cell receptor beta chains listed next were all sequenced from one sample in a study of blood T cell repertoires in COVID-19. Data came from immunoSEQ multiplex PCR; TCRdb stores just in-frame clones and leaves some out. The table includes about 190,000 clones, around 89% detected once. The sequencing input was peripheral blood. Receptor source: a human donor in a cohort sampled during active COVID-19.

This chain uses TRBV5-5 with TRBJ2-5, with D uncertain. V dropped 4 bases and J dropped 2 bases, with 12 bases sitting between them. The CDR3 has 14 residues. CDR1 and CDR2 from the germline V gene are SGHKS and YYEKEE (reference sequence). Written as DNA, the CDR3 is TGTGCCAGCAGCCTGCAGGCGATTCAAGAGACCCAGTACTTC. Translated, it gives CASSLQAIQETQYF.

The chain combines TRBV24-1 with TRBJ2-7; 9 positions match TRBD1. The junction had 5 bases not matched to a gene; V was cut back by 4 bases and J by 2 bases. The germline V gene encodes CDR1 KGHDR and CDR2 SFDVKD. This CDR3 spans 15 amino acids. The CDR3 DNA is TGTGCCACCAGTGACCCACGGACAGGGGCCTACGAGCAGTACTTC. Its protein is CATSDPRTGAYEQYF.

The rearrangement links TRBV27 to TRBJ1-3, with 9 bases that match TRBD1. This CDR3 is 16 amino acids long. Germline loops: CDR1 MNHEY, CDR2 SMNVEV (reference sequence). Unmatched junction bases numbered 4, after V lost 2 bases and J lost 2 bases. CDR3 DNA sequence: TGTGCCAGCAGTTTAGGGGGGACAGGGCCTGGAAACACCATATATTTT. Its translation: CASSLGGTGPGNTIYF.

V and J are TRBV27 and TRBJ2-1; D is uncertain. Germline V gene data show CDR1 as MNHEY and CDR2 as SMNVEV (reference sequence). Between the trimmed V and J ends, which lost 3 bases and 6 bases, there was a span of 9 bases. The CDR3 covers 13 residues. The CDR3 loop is CASSLRLTNEQFF. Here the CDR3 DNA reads TGTGCCAGCAGTTTGAGGCTAACCAATGAGCAGTTCTTC.

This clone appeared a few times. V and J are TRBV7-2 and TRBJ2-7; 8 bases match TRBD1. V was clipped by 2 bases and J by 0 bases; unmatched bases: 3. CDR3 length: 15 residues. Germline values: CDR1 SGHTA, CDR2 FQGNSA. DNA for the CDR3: TGTGCCAGCAGCTTAACGGGACAGGTCTCCTACGAGCAGTACTTC. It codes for CASSLTGQVSYEQYF.

For the CDR3, the DNA is TGCGCCAGCCCAGAGGCAGGGTGGCGCAATGAGCAGTTCTTC. It encodes CASPEAGWRNEQFF. The genes are TRBV10-1 and TRBJ2-1, with D tentatively TRBD1 (5 bases). V was shortened by 8 bases and J by 6 bases, with 17 bases between the two germline ends. Germline values: CDR1 WNHNN, CDR2 SYGVQD (reference sequence). The CDR3 is 14 residues long.

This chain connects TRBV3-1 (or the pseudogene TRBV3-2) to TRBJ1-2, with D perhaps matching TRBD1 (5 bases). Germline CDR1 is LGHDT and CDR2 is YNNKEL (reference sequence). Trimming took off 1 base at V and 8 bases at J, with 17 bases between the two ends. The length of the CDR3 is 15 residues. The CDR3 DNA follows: TGTGCCAGCAGCCAAGGAGGCAGGGCCCTAGGAGGCTACACCTTC. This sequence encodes CASSQGGRALGGYTF.

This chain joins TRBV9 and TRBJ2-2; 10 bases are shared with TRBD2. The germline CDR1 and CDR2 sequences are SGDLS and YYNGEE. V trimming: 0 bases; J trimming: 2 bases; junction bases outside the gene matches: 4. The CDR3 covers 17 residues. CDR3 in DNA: TGTGCCAGCAGCGTAGTTGGGACTAGCGTCAACACCGGGGAGCTGTTTTTT. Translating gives CASSVVGTSVNTGELFF.

CDR3 region: CASSSGRVPNQPQHF. The DNA of the CDR3 is TGTGCCAGCTCAAGCGGACGGGTGCCAAATCAGCCCCAGCATTTT. This chain uses TRBV18 with TRBJ1-5; D unclear. The length of the CDR3 is 15 residues. Trimming cost V 5 bases and J 4 bases, with 15 bases left between them. Germline values: CDR1 KGHSH, CDR2 LQKENI.

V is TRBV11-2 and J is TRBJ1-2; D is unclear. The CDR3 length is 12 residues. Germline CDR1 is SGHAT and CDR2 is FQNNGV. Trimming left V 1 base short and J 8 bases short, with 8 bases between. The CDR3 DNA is TGTGCCAGCAGCTTAGGAGGGTACGGCTACACCTTC. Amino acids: CASSLGGYGYTF. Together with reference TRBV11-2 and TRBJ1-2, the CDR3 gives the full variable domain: EAGVAQSPRYKIIEKRQSVAFWCNPISGHATLYWYQQILGQGPKLLIQFQNNGVVDDSQLPKDRFSAERLKGVDSTLKIQPAKLEDSAVYLCASSLGGYGYTFGSGTRLTVV.

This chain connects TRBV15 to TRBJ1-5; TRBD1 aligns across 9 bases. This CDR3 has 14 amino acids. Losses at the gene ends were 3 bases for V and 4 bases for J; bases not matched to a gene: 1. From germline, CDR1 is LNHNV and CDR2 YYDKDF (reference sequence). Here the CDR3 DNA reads TGTGCCACCAGCAGGGACAGGGGAAATCAGCCCCAGCATTTT. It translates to CATSRDRGNQPQHF.

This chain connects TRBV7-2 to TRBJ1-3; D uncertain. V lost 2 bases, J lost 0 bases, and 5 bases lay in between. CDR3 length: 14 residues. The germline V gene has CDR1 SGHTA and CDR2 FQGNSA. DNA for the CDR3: TGTGCCAGCAGCTTAAGCGTCTCTGGAAACACCATATATTTT. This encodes CASSLSVSGNTIYF.

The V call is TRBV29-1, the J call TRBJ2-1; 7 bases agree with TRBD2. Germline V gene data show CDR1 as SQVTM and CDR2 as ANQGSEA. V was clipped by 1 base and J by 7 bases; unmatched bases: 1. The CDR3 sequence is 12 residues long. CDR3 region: CSVEGLANEQFF. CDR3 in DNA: TGCAGCGTTGAAGGACTAGCTAATGAGCAGTTCTTC.

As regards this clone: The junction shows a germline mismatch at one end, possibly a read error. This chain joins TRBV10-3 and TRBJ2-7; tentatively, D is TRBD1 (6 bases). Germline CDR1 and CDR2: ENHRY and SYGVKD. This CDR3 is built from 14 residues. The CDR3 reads CATTRQVAAYGQYF. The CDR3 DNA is TGTGCCACTACTCGACAGGTAGCCGCCTACGGGCAGTACTTC.

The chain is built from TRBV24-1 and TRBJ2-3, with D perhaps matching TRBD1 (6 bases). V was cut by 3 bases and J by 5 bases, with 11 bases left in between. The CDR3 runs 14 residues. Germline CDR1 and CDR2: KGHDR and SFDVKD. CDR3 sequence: CATSDVGALDTQYF. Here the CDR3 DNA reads TGTGCCACCAGTGATGTGGGGGCGTTAGATACGCAGTATTTT.

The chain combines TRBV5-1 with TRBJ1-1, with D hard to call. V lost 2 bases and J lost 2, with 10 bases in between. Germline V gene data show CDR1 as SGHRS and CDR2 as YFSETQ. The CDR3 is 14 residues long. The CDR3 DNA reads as TGCGCCAGCAGCTTCGACTTACCCAACACTGAAGCTTTCTTT. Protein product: CASSFDLPNTEAFF.

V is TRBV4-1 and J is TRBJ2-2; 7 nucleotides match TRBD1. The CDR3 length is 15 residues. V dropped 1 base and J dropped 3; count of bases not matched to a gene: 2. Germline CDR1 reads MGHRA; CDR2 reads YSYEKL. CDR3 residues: CASSQGDSDTGELFF. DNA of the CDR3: TGCGCCAGCAGCCAAGGGGACAGTGACACCGGGGAGCTGTTTTTT.

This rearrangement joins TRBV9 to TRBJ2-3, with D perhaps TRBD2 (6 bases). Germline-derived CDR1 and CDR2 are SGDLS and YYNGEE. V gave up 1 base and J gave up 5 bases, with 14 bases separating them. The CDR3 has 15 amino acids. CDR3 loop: CASSVSWRGLDTQYF. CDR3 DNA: TGTGCCAGCAGCGTATCCTGGCGGGGCCTAGATACGCAGTATTTT.

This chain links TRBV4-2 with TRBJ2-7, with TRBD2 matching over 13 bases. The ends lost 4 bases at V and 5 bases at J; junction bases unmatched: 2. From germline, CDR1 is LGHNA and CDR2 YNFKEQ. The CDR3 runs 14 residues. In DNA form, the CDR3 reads TGTGCCAGCAGCCCGGGACTAGCGGGAAACGAGCAGTACTTC. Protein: CASSPGLAGNEQYF.

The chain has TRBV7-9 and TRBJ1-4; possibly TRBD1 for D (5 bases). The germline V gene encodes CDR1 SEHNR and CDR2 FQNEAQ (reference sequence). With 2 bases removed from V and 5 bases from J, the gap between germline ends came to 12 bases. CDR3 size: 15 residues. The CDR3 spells CASSLLYKGNEKLFF. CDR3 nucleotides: TGTGCCAGCAGCTTATTGTACAAGGGGAATGAAAAACTGTTTTTT.

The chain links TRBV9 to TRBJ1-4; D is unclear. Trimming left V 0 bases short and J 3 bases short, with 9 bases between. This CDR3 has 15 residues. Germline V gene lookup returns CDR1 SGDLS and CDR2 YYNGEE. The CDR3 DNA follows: TGTGCCAGCAGCGTAGGATCCGGGGCTAATGAAAAACTGTTTTTT. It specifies CASSVGSGANEKLFF.

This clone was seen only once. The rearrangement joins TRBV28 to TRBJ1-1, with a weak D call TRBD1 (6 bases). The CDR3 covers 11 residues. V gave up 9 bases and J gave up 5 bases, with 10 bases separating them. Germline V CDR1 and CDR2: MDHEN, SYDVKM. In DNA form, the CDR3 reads TGTGCCAGTCAGGGGAAAACTGAAGCTTTCTTT. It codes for CASQGKTEAFF. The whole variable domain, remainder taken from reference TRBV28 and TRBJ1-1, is DVKVTQSSRYLVKRTGEKVFLECVQDMDHENMFWYRQDPGLGLRLIYFSYDVKMKEKGDIPEGYSVSREKKERFSLILESASTNQTSMYLCASQGKTEAFFGQGTRLTVV.

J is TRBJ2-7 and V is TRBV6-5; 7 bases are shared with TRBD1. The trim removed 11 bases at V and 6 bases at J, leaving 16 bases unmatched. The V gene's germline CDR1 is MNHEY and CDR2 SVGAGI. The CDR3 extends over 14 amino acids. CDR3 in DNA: TGTGCCGAGGGTGATGGCAGGGGGACGGGCGAGCAGTACTTC. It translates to CAEGDGRGTGEQYF.

In DNA, the CDR3 is TGTGCCAGCAGCCTAACAAAGGGACTAGCGGGATCGAGCTCCTACGAGCAGTACTTC. Amino acid sequence: CASSLTKGLAGSSSYEQYF. V usage is TRBV14 and J usage is TRBJ2-7; the match to TRBD2 covers 13 bases. This CDR3 contains 19 residues. CDR1 is SGHDN, CDR2 FVKESK, per germline. Trimming at V came to 4 bases and at J to 0 bases, leaving 12 bases not matched to a gene.

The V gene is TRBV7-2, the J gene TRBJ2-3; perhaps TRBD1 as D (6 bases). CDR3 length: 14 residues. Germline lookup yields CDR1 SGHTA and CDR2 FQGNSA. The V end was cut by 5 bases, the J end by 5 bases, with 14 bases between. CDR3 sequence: CASSPARGGDTQYF. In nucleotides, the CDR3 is TGTGCCAGCAGCCCTGCCAGGGGCGGAGATACGCAGTATTTT.

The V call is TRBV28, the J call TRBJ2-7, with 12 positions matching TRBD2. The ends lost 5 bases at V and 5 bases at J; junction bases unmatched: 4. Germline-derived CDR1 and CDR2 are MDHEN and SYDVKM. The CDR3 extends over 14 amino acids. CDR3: CASSATSGSDEQYF. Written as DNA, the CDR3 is TGTGCCAGCAGTGCGACTAGCGGGAGCGACGAGCAGTACTTC.